Only one count was recorded for the clone carrying this T cell receptor beta chain. Seattle patients were enrolled during active infection and followed longitudinally. The CDR3 consists of 14 residues. Looked up from germline, CDR1 is MDHEN and CDR2 is SYDVKM. Trimming took off 2 bases at V and 7 bases at J, with 11 bases between the two ends. These data are taken from a study of blood T cell repertoires in COVID-19. Across the study: Donors in the United States, Italy and Spain gave samples during acute or convalescent COVID-19. PBMCs, B-cell-depleted T cells, or T cells provided the cDNA or gDNA that made up the material.

Per the authors' pipeline: Using reference gene primer amplification, nucleated cell counts were estimated. Sequencing used immunoSEQ multiplex PCR; TCRdb keeps in-frame clones, though not all of them. The V and J calls and clone size come from that table; D and trimming were worked out from the DNA. The sample lists about 88,000 clones; about 90% were seen once. The chain uses TRBV28 and TRBJ1-4; TRBD1 is a possible D gene (6 bases). The sequenced sample consisted of peripheral blood. The TCR comes from a man between 18 and 29 years old with COVID-19, enrolled during active disease. CDR3 nucleotides: TGTGCCAGCAGTTTAATACAGGGCGGTGAAAAACTGTTTTTT. Its protein product is CASSLIQGGEKLFF.